A selection of T cell receptor beta chains follows, all from one sample in a study of blood T cells in healthy people across ages. TCRdb itself ran the 5' RACE reads through MiXCR, one entry per CDR3 protein. The sample has about 800,000 distinct CDR3 sequences, roughly 60% seen once; the top ten hold approximately 20%. The sequenced material came from blood. All receptors derive from a man aged 25 to 45 in good health. Both conserved end residues are part of each CDR3. The D gene is left open where the match is weak. Clone size is given for some rows only: seen once, a few or many times, or a class if the clone is expanded.

>NA|TRBV28|TRBJ1-2|NA
TGTGCCAGCATGGGGGCCCGGGGCTACACCTTC
CASMGARGYTF
>TRBD1|TRBV29-1|TRBJ1-2|NA
TGCAGCGTTGTTGACAGGGACGGCTACACCTTC
CSVVDRDGYTF
>NA|TRBV4-2|TRBJ2-5|NA
TGTGCCAGCAGCCGGTCGGGCGGCAGGTTGGCTGGGCCAGAGACCCAGTACTTC
CASSRSGGRLAGPETQYF
>TRBD2|TRBV5-5|TRBJ2-3|NA
TGTGCCAGCAGCCCTCGGGCTAGCGGAATCACAGATACGCAGTATTTT
CASSPRASGITDTQYF
>NA|TRBV20-1|TRBJ2-1|NA
TGCAGTGCTAGCGGGATGTACAATGAGCAGTTCTTC
CSASGMYNEQFF
>NA|TRBV29-1|TRBJ2-3|few
TGCAGCGTTGTAGGTCCTACCATCGGCACAGATACGCAGTATTTT
CSVVGPTIGTDTQYF
>NA|TRBV6-2/TRBV6-3|TRBJ2-7|NA
TGTGCCAGCGGACCCGGTGTTGAGGTCCACGAGCAGTACTTC
CASGPGVEVHEQYF
>TRBD2|TRBV4-2|TRBJ2-1|NA
TGTGCCAGCAGCCAAGAATTTACTAGCGGGGGGCCGACCGACAATGAGCAGTTCTTC
CASSQEFTSGGPTDNEQFF
>NA|TRBV20-1|TRBJ2-6|NA
TGCAGTGCTAGAGTTACAGGGTCAATCTCTGGGGCCAACGTCCTGACTTTC
CSARVTGSISGANVLTF
>NA|TRBV7-9|TRBJ2-3|NA
TGTGCCAGCACCAAATCGGCGGCCTCTAGCACAGATACGCAGTATTTT
CASTKSAASSTDTQYF
>NA|TRBV29-1|TRBJ1-5|few
TGCAGCGTTGCTCACGGCGATCAGCCCCAGCATTTT
CSVAHGDQPQHF
>NA|TRBV11-2|TRBJ1-2|NA
TGTGCCAGCAGCCTAGGGCCCTCGGGCTACACCTTC
CASSLGPSGYTF
>NA|TRBV29-1|TRBJ1-2|once
TGCAGCGTTGCTCCTTTCGACAGGTCCTATGGCTACACCTTC
CSVAPFDRSYGYTF
>NA|TRBV18|TRBJ1-5|NA
TGTGCCAGCTCACCACGGCGGGGGGATAGCAATCAGCCCCAGCATTTT
CASSPRRGDSNQPQHF
>TRBD1|TRBV5-1|TRBJ1-2|NA
TGCGCCAGCAGCTCGGACAGGGCGGAGACGAAGGGCTACACCTTC
CASSSDRAETKGYTF
>TRBD1|TRBV6-2/TRBV6-3|TRBJ1-5|many
TGTGCCAGCAGTACAGGGGCTTATAGCAATCAGCCCCAGCATTTT
CASSTGAYSNQPQHF
>NA|TRBV18|TRBJ2-1|few
TGTGCCAGCTCTCTCAGGGCCAACAATGAGCAGTTCTTC
CASSLRANNEQFF
>TRBD2|TRBV4-3|TRBJ2-1|few
TGCGCCAGCAGCCAGGGAACTAGCGGGAGGATCAATGAGCAGTTCTTC
CASSQGTSGRINEQFF
>TRBD1|TRBV18|TRBJ2-7|NA
TGTGCCAGCTCACTGGGACAGGGAGATCCCTACGAGCAGTACTTC
CASSLGQGDPYEQYF
>NA|TRBV4-3|TRBJ2-3|NA
TGCGCCAGCAGCCCCCATCTATCCACAGATACGCAGTATTTT
CASSPHLSTDTQYF
>TRBD1|TRBV6-1|TRBJ2-4|NA
TGTGCCAGCAACGACAGGGGTGGGGTGGCCAAAAACATTCAGTACTTC
CASNDRGGVAKNIQYF
>TRBD2|TRBV20-1|TRBJ2-1|few
TGCAGTGCCAGGGGTCGGGGGGGCCTCTCCTACAATGAGCAGTTCTTC
CSARGRGGLSYNEQFF
>TRBD1|TRBV20-1|TRBJ2-7|few
TGCAGTGCCCCGGGACAGGGGACCGACGAGCAGTACTTC
CSAPGQGTDEQYF
>TRBD2|TRBV4-2|TRBJ2-1|NA
TGTGCCAGCAGCCACGGCCTAGCGGGGAGTGCTGTTGAGCAGTTCTTC
CASSHGLAGSAVEQFF
>NA|TRBV7-4|TRBJ2-3|NA
TGTGCCAGCAACTTCCGGGACGAGTGCACAGATACGCAGTATTTT
CASNFRDECTDTQYF
>NA|TRBV20-1|TRBJ1-2|few
TGCAGTGCTAGAGATCAGAGGAAATTAGAGTATGGCTACACCTTC
CSARDQRKLEYGYTF
>TRBD2|TRBV4-2|TRBJ2-7|NA
TGTGCCAGCAGCCCGGGGGCGGGGGGCGCCTACGAGCAGTACTTC
CASSPGAGGAYEQYF
>NA|TRBV10-3|TRBJ2-1|once
TGTGCCATCAGTGGACAGACGACTAACAATGAGCAGTTCTTC
CAISGQTTNNEQFF